The clone carrying this TCR beta chain showed up many times. CDR3-region Arm-PCR and iRepertoire HTBI primers produced the TCR beta libraries. In TCRdb, the multiplex PCR reads were re-called with MiXCR into one record per CDR3 protein. This table has about 470,000 distinct CDR3 sequences, around 21% appearing once. The data were taken from a study of regulatory T cells in long-lasting Graves disease. Documented time point: persistent/refractory GD, antithyroid drugs over 5 years with positive TRAb. RNA extracted from PBMCs served as the sequencing template. From germline, CDR1 is MDHEN and CDR2 SYDVKM. The CDR3 is 15 residues long. V was clipped by 6 bases and J by 2 bases, with 13 bases between them.

The rearrangement links TRBV28 to TRBJ2-2; D tentatively fits TRBD1 or TRBD2 (5 bases each). This TCR came from a female donor with Graves disease. Sequencing used peripheral blood mononuclear cells (PBMCs), obtained when the disease was refractory, from a patient treated with antithyroid drugs. The CDR3 sequence: CASRGTDLNTGELFF. The DNA of the CDR3 is TGTGCCAGCAGAGGGACGGACTTAAACACCGGGGAGCTGTTTTTT.